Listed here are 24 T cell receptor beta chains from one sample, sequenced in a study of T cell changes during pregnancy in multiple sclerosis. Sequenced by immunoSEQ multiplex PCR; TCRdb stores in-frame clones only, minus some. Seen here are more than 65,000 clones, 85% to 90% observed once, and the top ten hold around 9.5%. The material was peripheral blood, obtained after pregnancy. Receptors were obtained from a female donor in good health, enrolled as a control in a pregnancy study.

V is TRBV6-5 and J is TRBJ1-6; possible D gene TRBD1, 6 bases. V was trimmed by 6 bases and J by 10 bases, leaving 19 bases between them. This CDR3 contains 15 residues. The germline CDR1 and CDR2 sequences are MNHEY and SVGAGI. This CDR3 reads CASSPDVGARSPLHF. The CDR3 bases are TGTGCCAGCAGCCCAGACGTGGGGGCGAGGTCACCCCTCCACTTT.

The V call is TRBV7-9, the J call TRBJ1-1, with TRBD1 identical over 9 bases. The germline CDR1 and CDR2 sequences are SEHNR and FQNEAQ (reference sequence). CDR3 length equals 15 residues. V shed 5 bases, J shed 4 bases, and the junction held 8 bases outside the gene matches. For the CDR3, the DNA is TGTGCCAGCAGCCCTCGGACAGGGGCGAGCACTGAAGCTTTCTTT. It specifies CASSPRTGASTEAFF.

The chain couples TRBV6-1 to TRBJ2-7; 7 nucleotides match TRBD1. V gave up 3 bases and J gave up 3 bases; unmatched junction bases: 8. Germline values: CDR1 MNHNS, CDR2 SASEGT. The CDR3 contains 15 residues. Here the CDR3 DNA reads TGTGCCAGCAGTGATGGTGGGACAGCGAGCTACGAGCAGTACTTC. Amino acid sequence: CASSDGGTASYEQYF.

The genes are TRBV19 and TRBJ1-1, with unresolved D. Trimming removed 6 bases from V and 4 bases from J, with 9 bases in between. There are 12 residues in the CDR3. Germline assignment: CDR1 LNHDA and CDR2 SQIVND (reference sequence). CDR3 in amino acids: CASRVRATEAFF. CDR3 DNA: TGTGCCAGTAGGGTGCGGGCCACTGAAGCTTTCTTT. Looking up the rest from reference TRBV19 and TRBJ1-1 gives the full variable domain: DGGITQSPKYLFRKEGQNVTLSCEQNLNHDAMYWYRQDPGQGLRLIYYSQIVNDFQKGDIAEGYSVSREKKESFPLTVTSAQKNPTAFYLCASRVRATEAFFGQGTRLTVV.

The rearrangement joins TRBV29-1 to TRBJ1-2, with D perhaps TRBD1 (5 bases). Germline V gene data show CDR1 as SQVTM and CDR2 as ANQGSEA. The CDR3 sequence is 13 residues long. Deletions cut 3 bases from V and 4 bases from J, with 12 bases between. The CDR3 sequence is CSVDMGQIYGYTF. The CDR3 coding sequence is TGCAGCGTTGATATGGGGCAGATCTATGGCTACACCTTC.

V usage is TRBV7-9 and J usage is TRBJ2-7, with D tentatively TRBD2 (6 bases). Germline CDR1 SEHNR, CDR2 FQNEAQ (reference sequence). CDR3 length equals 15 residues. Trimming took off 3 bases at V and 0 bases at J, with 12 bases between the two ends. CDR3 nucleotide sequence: TGTGCCAGCAGCTTCGGGGACGGGAGCTCCTACGAGCAGTACTTC. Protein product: CASSFGDGSSYEQYF.

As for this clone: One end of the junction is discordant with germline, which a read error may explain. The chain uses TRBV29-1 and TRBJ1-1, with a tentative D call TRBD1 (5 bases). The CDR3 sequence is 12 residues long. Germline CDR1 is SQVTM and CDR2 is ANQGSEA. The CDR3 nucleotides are TGCAGCGCTGAAACAGGAGCCACTGAAGCTTTCTTT. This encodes CSAETGATEAFF.

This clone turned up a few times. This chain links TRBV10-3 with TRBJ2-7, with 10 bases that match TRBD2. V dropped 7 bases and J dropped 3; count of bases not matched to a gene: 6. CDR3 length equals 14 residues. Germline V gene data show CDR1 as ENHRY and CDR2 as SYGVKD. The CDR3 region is CAIKGASGSYEQYF. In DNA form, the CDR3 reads TGTGCCATCAAGGGAGCTAGCGGGAGCTACGAGCAGTACTTC.

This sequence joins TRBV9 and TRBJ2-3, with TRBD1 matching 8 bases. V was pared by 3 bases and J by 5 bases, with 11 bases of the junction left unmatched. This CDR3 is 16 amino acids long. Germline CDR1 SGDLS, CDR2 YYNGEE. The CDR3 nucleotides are TGTGCCAGCAGCGCCACCACAGGGGGAATGGGAGATACGCAGTATTTT. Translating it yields CASSATTGGMGDTQYF.

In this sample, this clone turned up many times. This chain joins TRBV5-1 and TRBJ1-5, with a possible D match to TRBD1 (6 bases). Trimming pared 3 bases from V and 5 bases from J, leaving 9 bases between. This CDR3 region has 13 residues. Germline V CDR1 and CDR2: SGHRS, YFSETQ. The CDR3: CASSSEGDQPQHF. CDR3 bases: TGCGCCAGCAGCTCCGAGGGGGATCAGCCCCAGCATTTT.

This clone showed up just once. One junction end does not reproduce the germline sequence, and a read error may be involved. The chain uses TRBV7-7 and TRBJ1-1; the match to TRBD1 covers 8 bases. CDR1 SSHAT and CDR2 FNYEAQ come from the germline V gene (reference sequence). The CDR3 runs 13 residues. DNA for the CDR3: TGTGCTAGCAGCTTTGACAGGGGATCTGAAGCTTTCTTT. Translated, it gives CASSFDRGSEAFF.

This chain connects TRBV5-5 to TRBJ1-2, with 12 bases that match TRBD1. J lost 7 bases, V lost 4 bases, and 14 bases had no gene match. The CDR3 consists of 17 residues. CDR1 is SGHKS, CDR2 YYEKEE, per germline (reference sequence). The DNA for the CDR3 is TGTGCCAGCAGCCGGGTAGGGGGACAGGGGGCGTCTCTTGGCTACACCTTC. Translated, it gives CASSRVGGQGASLGYTF. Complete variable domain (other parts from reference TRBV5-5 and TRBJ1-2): DAGVTQSPTHLIKTRGQQVTLRCSPISGHKSVSWYQQVLGQGPQFIFQYYEKEERGRGNFPDRFSARQFPNYSSELNVNALLLGDSALYLCASSRVGGQGASLGYTFGSGTRLTVV.

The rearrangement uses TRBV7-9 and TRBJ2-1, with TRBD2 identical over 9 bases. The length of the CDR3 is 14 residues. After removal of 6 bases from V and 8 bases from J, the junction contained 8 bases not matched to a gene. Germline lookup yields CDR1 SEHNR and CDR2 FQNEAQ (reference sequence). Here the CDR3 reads CASRPGLAGYEQFF. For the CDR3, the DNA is TGTGCCAGCAGACCGGGACTAGCTGGCTATGAGCAGTTCTTC.

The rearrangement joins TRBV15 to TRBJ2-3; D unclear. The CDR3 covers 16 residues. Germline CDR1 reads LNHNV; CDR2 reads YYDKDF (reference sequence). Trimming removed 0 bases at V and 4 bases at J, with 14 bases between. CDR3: CATSRDVTRGADTQYF. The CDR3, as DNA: TGTGCCACCAGCAGAGATGTGACTCGCGGCGCAGATACGCAGTATTTT.

This CDR3 is CASSLAGQGENTEAFF. The CDR3 coding sequence is TGCGCCAGCAGCTTGGCCGGACAGGGGGAGAACACTGAAGCTTTCTTT. The chain combines TRBV5-1 with TRBJ1-1; 10 nucleotides align to TRBD1. Germline assignment: CDR1 SGHRS and CDR2 YFSETQ. The V gene end was trimmed by 0 bases and the J gene end by 1 base; junction bases not matched to a gene: 3. The CDR3 has 16 residues.

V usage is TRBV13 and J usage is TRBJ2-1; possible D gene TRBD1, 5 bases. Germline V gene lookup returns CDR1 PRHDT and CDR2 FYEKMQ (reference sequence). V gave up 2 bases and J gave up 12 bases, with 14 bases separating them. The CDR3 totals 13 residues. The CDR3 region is CASSLQGPSAQFF. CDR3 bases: TGTGCCAGCAGCTTACAGGGCCCCTCCGCGCAGTTCTTC.

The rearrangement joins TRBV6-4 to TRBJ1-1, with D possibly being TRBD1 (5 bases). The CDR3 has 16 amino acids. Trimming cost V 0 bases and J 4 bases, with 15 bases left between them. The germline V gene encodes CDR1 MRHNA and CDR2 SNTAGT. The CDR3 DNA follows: TGTGCCAGCAGTGACTCGCCCGACGGGGGTAGCACTGAAGCTTTCTTT. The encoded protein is CASSDSPDGGSTEAFF.

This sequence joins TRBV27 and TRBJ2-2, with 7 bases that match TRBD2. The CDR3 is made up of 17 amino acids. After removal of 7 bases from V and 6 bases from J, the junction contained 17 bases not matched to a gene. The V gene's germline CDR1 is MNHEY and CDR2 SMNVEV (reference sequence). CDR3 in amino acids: CASTQPGLDKRAGELFF. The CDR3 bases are TGTGCCAGCACCCAACCCGGACTAGATAAAAGGGCCGGGGAGCTGTTTTTT.

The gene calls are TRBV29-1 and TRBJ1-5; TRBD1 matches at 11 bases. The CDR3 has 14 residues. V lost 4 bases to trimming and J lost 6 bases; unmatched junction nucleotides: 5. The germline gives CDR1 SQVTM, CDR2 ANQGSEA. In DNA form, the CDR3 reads TGCAGCGTTGGTGGACAGGGGGCAAGTCAGCCCCAGCATTTT. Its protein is CSVGGQGASQPQHF.

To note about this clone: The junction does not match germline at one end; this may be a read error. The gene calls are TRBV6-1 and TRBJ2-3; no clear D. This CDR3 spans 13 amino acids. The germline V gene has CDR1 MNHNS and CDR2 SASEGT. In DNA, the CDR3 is TGTGCCAGCCGTGAGTCAGGCACAGATACGCAGTATTTT. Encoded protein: CASRESGTDTQYF.

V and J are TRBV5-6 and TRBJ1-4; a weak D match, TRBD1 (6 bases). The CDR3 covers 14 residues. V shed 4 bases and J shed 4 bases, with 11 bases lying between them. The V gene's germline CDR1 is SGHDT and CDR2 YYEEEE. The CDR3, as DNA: TGTGCCAGCAGCATAGGACAGTTTAATGAAAAACTGTTTTTT. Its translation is CASSIGQFNEKLFF.

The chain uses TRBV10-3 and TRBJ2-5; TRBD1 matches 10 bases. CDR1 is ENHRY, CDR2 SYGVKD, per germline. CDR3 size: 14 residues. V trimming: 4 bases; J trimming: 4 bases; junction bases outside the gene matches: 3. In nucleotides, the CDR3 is TGTGCCATCAGTGGGGACAGGGGCATAGAGACCCAGTACTTC. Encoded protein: CAISGDRGIETQYF.

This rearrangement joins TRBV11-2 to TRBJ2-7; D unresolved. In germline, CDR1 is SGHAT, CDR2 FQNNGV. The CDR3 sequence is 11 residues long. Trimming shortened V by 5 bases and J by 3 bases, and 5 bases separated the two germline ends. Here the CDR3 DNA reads TGTGCCAGCAGCGCCTACTACGAGCAGTACTTC. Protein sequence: CASSAYYEQYF.

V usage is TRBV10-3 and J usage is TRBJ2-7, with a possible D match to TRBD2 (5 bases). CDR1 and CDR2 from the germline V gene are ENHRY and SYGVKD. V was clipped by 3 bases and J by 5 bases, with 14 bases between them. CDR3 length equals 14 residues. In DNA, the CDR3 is TGTGCCATCAGTGACGCCCCGGGGTACAACGAGCAGTACTTC. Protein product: CAISDAPGYNEQYF.